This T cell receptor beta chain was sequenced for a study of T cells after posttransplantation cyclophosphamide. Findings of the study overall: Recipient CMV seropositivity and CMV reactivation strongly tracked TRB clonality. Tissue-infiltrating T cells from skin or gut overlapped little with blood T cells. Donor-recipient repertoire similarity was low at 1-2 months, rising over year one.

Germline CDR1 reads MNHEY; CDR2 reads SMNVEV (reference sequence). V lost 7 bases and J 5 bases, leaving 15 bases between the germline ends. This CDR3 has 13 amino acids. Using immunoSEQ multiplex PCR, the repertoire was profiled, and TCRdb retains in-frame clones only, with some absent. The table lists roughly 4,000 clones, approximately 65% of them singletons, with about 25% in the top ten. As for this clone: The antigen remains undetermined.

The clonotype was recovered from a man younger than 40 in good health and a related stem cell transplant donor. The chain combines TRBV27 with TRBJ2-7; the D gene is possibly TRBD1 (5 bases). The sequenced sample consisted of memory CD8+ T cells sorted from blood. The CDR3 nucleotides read TGTGCCAGCAAAAGCAGCTGGGGCAACGAGCAGTACTTC. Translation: CASKSSWGNEQYF.